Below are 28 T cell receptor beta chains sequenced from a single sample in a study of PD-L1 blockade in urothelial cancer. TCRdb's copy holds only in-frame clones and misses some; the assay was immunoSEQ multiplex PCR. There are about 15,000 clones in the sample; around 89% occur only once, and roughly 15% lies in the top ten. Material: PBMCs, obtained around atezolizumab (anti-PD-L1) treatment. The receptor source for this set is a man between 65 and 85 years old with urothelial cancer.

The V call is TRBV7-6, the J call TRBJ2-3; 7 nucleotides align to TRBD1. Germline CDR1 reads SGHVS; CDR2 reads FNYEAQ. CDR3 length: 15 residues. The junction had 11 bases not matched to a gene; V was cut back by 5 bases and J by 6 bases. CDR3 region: CASSLKGGPGDTQYF. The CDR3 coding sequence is TGTGCCAGCAGCCTGAAAGGGGGCCCGGGGGATACGCAGTATTTT.

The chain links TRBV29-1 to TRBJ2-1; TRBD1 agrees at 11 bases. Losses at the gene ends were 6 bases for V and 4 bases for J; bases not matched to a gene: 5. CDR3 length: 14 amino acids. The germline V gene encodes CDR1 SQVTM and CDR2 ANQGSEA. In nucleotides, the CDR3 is TGCAGCGTACAGGACAGGGGGCTTTACAATGAGCAGTTCTTC. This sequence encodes CSVQDRGLYNEQFF.

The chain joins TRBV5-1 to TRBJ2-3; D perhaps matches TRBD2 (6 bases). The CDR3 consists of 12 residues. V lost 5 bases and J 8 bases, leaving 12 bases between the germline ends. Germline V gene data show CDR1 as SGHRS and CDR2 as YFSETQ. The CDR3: CASRDGTFTQYF. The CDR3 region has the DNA TGCGCCAGCAGAGACGGGACTTTTACGCAGTATTTT.

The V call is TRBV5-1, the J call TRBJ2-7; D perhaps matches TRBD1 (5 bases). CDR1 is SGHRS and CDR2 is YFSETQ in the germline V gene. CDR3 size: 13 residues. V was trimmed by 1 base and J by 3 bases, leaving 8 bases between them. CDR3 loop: CASSLLGDYEQYF. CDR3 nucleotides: TGCGCCAGCAGCTTGTTAGGGGACTACGAGCAGTACTTC.

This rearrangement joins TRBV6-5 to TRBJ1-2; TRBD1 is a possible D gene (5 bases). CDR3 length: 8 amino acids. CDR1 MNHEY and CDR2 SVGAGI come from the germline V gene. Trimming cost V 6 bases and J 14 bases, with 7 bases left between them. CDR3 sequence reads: CASRGGTF. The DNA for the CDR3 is TGTGCCAGCAGGGGGGGTACCTTC.

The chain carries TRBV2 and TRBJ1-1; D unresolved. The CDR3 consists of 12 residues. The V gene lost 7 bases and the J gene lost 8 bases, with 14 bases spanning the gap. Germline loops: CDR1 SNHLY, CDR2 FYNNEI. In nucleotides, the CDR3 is TGTGCCAGCAAAATCCAGGCTCCGGAAGCTTTCTTT. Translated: CASKIQAPEAFF.

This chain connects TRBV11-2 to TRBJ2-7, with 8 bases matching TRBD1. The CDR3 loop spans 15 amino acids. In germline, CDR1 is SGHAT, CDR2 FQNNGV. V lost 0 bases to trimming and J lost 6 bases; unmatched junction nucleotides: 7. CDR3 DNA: TGTGCCAGCAGCTTAGACAGGGGGCGCTTGGCCGAGCAGTACTTC. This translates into CASSLDRGRLAEQYF.

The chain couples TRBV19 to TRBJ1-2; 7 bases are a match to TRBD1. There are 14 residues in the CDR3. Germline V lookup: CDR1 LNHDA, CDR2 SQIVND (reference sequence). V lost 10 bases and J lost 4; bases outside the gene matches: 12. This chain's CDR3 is CATRRDSVSYGYTF. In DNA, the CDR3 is TGTGCCACCAGGAGGGACAGCGTAAGCTATGGCTACACCTTC. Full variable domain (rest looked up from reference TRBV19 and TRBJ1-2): DGGITQSPKYLFRKEGQNVTLSCEQNLNHDAMYWYRQDPGQGLRLIYYSQIVNDFQKGDIAEGYSVSREKKESFPLTVTSAQKNPTAFYLCATRRDSVSYGYTFGSGTRLTVV.

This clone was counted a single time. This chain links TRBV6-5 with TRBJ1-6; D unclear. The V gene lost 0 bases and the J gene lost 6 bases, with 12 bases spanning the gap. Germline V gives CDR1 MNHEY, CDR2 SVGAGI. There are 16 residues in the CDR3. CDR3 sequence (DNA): TGTGCCAGCAGTTACTCTACCTCGGGGTTTAATTCACCCCTCCACTTT. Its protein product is CASSYSTSGFNSPLHF.

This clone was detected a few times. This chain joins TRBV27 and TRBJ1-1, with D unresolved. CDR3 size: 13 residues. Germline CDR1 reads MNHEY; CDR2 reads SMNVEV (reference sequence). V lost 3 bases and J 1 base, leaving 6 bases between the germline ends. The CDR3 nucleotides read TGTGCCAGCAGTTTCACACAGAACACTGAAGCTTTCTTT. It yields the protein CASSFTQNTEAFF.

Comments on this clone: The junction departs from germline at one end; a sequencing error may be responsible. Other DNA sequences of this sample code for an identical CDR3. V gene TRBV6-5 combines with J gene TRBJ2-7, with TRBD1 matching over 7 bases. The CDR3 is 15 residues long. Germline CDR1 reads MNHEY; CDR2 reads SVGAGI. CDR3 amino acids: CASKRDSTSSYEQYF. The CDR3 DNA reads TGTGCCAGCAAACGGGACAGCACGAGCTCCTACGAGCAGTATTTC.

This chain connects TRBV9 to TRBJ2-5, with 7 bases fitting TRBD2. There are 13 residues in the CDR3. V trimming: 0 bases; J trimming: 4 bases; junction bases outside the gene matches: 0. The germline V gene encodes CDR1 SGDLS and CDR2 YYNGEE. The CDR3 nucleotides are TGTGCCAGCAGCGTAGGCGGGGGAGAGACCCAGTACTTC. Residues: CASSVGGGETQYF.

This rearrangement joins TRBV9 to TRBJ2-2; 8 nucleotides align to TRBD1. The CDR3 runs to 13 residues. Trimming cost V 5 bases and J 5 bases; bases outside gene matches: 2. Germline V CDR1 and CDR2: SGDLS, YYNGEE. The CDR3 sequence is CASRTGVTGELFF. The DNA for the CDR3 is TGTGCCAGCAGGACAGGGGTTACCGGGGAGCTGTTTTTT.

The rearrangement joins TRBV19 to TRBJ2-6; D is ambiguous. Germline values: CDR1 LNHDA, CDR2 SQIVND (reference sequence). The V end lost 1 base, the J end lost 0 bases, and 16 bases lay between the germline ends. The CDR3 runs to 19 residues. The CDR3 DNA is TGTGCCAGTAGTATAGGTGACATCGGATTTAGCTCTGGGGCCAACGTCCTGACTTTC. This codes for CASSIGDIGFSSGANVLTF.

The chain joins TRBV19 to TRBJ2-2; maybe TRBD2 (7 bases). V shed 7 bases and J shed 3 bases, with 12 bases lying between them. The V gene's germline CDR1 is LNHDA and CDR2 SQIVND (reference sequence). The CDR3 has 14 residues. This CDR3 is CASMWEGDTGELFF. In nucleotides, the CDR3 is TGTGCCAGTATGTGGGAGGGGGACACCGGGGAGCTGTTTTTT.

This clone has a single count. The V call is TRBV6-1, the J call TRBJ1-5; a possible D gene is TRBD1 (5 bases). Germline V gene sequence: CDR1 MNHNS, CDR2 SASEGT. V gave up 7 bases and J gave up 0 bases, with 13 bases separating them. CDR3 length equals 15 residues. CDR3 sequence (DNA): TGTGCCAGCAAACGAGACAGAATTAGCAATCAGCCCCAGCATTTT. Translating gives CASKRDRISNQPQHF.

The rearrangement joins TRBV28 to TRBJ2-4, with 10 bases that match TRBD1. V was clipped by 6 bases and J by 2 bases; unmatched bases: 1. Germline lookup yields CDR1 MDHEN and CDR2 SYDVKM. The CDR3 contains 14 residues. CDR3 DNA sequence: TGTGCCAGCAGGACAGGGGGCCCCAAAAACATTCAGTACTTC. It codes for CASRTGGPKNIQYF.

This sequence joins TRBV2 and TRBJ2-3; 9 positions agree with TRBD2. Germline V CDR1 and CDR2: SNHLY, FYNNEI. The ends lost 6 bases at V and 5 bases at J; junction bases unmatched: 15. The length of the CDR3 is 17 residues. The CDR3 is CASSLGAGGPEVDTQYF. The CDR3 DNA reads TGTGCCAGCAGCCTTGGGGCGGGGGGGCCGGAGGTAGATACGCAGTATTTT.

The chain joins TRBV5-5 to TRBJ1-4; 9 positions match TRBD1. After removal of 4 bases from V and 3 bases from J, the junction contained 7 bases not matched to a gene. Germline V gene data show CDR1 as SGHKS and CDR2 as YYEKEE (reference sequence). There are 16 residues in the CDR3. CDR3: CASSLGQGISNEKLFF. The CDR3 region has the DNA TGTGCCAGCAGCCTCGGACAGGGGATCTCTAATGAAAAACTGTTTTTT.

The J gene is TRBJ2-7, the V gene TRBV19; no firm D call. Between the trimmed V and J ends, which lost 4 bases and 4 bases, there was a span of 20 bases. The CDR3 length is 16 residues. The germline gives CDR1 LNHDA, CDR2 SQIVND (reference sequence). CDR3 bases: TGTGCCAGTAGTAAAGGTCGAGTAGCTGGGTTATACGAGCAGTACTTC. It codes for CASSKGRVAGLYEQYF.

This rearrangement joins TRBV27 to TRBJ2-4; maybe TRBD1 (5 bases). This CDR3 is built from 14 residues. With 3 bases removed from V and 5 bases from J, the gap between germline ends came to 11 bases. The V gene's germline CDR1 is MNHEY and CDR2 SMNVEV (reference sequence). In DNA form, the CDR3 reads TGTGCCAGCAGTTTTGGGCAGGGTGAAAACATTCAGTACTTC. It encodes CASSFGQGENIQYF.

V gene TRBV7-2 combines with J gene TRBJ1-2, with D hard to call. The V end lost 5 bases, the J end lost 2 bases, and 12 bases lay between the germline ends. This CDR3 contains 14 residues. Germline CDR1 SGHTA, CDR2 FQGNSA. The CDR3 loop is CASSPERENYGYTF. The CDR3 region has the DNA TGTGCCAGCAGCCCCGAGCGGGAAAACTATGGCTACACCTTC. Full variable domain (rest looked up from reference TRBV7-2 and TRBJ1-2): GAGVSQSPSNKVTEKGKDVELRCDPISGHTALYWYRQSLGQGLEFLIYFQGNSAPDKSGLPSDRFSAERTGGSVSTLTIQRTQQEDSAVYLCASSPERENYGYTFGSGTRLTVV.

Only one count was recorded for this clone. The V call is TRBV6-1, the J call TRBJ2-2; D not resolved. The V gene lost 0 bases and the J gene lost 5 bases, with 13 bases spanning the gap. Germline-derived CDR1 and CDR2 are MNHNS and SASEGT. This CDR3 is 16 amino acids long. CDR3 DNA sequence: TGTGCCAGCAGTGAAGCCTTTGAGGTCCAGACCGGGGAGCTGTTTTTT. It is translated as CASSEAFEVQTGELFF.

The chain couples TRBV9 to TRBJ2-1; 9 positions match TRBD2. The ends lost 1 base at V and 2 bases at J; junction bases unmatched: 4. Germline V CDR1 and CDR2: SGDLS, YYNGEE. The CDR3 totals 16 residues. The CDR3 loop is CASSVRTSATYNEQFF. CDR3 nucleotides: TGTGCCAGCAGCGTAAGGACTAGCGCTACCTACAATGAGCAGTTCTTC.

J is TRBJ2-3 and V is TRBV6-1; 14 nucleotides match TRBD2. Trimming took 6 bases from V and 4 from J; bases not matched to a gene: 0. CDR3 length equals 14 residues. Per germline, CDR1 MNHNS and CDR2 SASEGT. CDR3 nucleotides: TGTGCCAGCAGGGGACTAGCGGGGGCAGATACGCAGTATTTT. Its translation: CASRGLAGADTQYF.

The CDR3 sequence is CASSPRNGGDTEAFF. CDR3 DNA sequence: TGTGCCAGCTCACCACGTAATGGGGGGGACACTGAAGCTTTCTTT. The chain couples TRBV18 to TRBJ1-1; tentative D call: TRBD1 (5 bases). The CDR3 contains 15 residues. Germline CDR1 and CDR2: KGHSH and LQKENI. V shed 1 base and J shed 3 bases, with 12 bases lying between them.

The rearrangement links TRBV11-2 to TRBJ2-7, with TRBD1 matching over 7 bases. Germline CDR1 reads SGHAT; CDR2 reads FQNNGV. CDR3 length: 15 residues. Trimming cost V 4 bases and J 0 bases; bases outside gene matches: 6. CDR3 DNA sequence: TGTGCCAGCAGCTACCAGGACAGGAGCTCCTACGAGCAGTACTTC. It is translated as CASSYQDRSSYEQYF. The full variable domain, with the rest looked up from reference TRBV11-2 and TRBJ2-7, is EAGVAQSPRYKIIEKRQSVAFWCNPISGHATLYWYQQILGQGPKLLIQFQNNGVVDDSQLPKDRFSAERLKGVDSTLKIQPAKLEDSAVYLCASSYQDRSSYEQYFGPGTRLTVT.

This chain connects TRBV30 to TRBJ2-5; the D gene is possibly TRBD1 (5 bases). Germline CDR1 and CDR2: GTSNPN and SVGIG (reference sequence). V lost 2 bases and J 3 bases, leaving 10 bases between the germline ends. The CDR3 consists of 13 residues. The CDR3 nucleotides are TGTGCCTGGAGTCAGGGTGCCGAAGAGACCCAGTACTTC. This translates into CAWSQGAEETQYF.